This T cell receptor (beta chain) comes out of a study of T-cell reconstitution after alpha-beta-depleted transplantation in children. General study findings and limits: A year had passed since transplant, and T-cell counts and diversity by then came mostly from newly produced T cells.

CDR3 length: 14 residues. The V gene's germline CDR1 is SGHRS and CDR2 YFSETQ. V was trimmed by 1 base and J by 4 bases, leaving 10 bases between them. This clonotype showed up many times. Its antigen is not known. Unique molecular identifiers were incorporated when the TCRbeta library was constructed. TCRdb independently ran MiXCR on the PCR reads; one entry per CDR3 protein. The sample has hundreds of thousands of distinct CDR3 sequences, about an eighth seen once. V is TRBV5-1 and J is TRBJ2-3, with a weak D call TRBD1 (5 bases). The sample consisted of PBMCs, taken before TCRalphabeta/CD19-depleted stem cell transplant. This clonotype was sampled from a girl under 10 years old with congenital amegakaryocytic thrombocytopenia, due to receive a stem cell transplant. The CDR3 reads CASSLSQGSDTQYF. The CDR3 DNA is TGCGCCAGCAGCTTGTCGCAGGGATCAGATACGCAGTATTTT.